The clone carrying this TCR beta chain was detected many times. Antigen specificity is unknown. The data are from a study of early T cells in non-severe SARS-CoV-2 infection. Study summary: The study sequenced bulk RNA from unsorted whole blood, with chains unpaired.

The study's findings and limits: A preference for anti-spike CD8 responses marked VDJdb matching, which missed private and CD4 specificities.

Unique molecular identifier tags were affixed to discrete cDNA molecules. MiXCR was run by TCRdb on the 5' RACE reads, yielding one entry per CDR3 protein. The sample contains under 100,000 distinct CDR3 sequences, roughly an eighth of which appear only once. Trimming shortened V by 4 bases and J by 0 bases, and 6 bases separated the two germline ends. CDR3 size: 12 residues. The germline CDR1 and CDR2 sequences are DFQATT and SNEGSKA (reference sequence). What was sequenced was whole blood. The origin of this receptor is an adult who was a healthcare worker with PCR-confirmed SARS-CoV-2 infection or an uninfected control (not recorded which). The chain carries TRBV20-1 and TRBJ1-2, with D possibly matching TRBD1 (5 bases). The CDR3 here is CSAKGPNYGYTF. The DNA for the CDR3 is TGCAGTGCTAAGGGACCTAACTATGGCTACACCTTC.